This TCR beta chain comes out of a study of T-cell reconstitution after alpha-beta-depleted transplantation in children. Whole-study results and caveats: T-cell counts and diversity at one year following transplant were attributed mainly to newly produced T cells.

Germline CDR1 is LGHDT and CDR2 is YNNKEL (reference sequence). Trimming cost V 1 base and J 5 bases, with 6 bases left between them. The CDR3 is 12 amino acids. This clonotype was recorded a few times. Its antigen is undetermined. Researchers prepared the TCRbeta library using unique molecular identifiers, the study reports. TCRdb re-derived calls from the PCR reads in MiXCR, one entry per CDR3 protein. The table includes about 280,000 distinct CDR3 sequences, 9.5% to 13% detected once. The TCR comes from a male patient between 2 and 10 years old who had a stem cell transplant for chronic granulomatous disease, so the T cells may come from the graft donor. The chain carries TRBV3-1 and TRBJ2-7; D could derive from TRBD1 or TRBD2 (5 bases each). Source: peripheral blood, taken 180 days after TCRalphabeta/CD19-depleted stem cell transplant. CDR3 DNA: TGTGCCAGCAGCCAAGTGGGGGACGAGCAGTACTTC. It specifies CASSQVGDEQYF.